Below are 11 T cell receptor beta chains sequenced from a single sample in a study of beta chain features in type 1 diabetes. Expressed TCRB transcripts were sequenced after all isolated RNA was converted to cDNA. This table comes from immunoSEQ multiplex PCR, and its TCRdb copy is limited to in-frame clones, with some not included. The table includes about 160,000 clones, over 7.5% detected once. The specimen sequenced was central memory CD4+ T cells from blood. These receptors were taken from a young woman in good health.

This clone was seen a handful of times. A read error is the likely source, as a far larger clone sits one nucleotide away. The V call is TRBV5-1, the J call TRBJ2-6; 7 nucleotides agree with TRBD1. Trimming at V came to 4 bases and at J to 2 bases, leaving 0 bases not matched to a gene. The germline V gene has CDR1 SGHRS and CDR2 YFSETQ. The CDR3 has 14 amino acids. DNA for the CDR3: TGCGCCAGCAGCCAGGGGGCTGGGGCCAACGTCCTGACTTTC. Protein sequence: CASSQGAGANVLTF.

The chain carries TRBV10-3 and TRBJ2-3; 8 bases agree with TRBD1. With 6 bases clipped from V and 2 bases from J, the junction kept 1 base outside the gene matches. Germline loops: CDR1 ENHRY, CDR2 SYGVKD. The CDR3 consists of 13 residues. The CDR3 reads CAIRTGDTDTQYF. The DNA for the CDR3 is TGTGCCATCAGGACAGGGGACACAGATACGCAGTATTTT.

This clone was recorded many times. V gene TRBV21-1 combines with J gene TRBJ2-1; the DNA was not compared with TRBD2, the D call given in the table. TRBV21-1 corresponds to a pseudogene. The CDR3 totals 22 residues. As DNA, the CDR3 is TGTGCCAGCAGCAACCCCGGGAGCCAGACTAGCGGGGGGGCCTATGGGGGCAATGAGCAGTTCTTC. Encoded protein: CASSNPGSQTSGGAYGGNEQFF.

CDR3 in amino acids: CASSPLASGSYNEQFF. CDR3 nucleotide sequence: TGTGCCAGCAGCCCACTGGCTAGCGGGAGCTACAATGAGCAGTTCTTC. The chain uses TRBV4-2 and TRBJ2-1; 10 nucleotides agree with TRBD2. The CDR3 has 16 residues. The V gene end was trimmed by 4 bases and the J gene end by 3 bases; junction bases not matched to a gene: 6. Per germline, CDR1 LGHNA and CDR2 YNFKEQ.

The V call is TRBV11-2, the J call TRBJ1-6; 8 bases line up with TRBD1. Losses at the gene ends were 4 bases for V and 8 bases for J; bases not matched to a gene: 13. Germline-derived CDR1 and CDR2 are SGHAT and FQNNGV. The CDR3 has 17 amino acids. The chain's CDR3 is CASSSRPGTGADSPLHF. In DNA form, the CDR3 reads TGTGCCAGCAGCTCCCGTCCCGGGACAGGAGCGGATTCACCCCTCCACTTT.

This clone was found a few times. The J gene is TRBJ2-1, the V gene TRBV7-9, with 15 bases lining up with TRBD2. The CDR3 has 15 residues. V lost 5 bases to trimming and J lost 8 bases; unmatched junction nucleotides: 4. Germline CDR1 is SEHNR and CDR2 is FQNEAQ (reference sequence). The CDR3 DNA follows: TGTGCCAGCAGCACGGGACTAGCGGGAGGAGATGAGCAGTTCTTC. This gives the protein CASSTGLAGGDEQFF. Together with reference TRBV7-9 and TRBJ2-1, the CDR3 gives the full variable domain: DTGVSQNPRHKITKRGQNVTFRCDPISEHNRLYWYRQTLGQGPEFLTYFQNEAQLEKSRLLSDRFSAERPKGSFSTLEIQRTEQGDSAMYLCASSTGLAGGDEQFFGPGTRLTVL.

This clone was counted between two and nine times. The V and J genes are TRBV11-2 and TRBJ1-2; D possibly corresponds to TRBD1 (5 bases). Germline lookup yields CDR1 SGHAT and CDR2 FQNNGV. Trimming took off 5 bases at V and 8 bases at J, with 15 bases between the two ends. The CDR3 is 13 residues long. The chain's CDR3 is CASSPQGREGYTF. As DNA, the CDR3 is TGTGCCAGCAGCCCTCAGGGTAGAGAGGGCTACACCTTC.

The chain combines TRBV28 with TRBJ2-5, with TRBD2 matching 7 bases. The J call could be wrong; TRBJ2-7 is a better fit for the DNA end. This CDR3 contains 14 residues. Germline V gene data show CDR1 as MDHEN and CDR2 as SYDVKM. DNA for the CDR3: TGTGCCAGCATCGCGGGAGAGGGTGGGTACGAGCAGTACTTC. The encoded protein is CASIAGEGGYEQYF.

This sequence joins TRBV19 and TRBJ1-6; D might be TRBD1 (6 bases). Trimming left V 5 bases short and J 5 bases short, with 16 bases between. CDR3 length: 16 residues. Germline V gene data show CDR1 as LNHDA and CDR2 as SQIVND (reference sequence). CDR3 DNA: TGTGCCAGTAGTCCCTATACAGGGAATGATAATTCACCCCTCCACTTT. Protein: CASSPYTGNDNSPLHF. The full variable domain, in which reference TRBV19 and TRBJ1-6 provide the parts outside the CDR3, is DGGITQSPKYLFRKEGQNVTLSCEQNLNHDAMYWYRQDPGQGLRLIYYSQIVNDFQKGDIAEGYSVSREKKESFPLTVTSAQKNPTAFYLCASSPYTGNDNSPLHFGNGTRLTVT.

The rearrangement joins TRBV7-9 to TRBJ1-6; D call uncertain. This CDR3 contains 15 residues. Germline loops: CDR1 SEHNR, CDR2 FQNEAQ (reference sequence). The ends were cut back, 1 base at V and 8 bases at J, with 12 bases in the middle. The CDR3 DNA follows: TGTGCCAGCAGCTTAGGGGCGCTCCCCCATTCACCCCTCCACTTT. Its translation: CASSLGALPHSPLHF.

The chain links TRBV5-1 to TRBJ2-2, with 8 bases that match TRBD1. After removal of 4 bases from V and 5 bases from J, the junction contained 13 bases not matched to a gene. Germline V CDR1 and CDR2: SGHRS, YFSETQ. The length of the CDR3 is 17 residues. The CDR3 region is CASSRRPQGAETGELFF. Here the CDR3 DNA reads TGCGCCAGCAGCCGGCGGCCTCAGGGGGCTGAGACCGGGGAGCTGTTTTTT.